Described below is a single T cell receptor (beta chain) sequence and its context. Its antigen is not known. This entry is derived from a study of cytomegalovirus exposure and HLA in healthy donors. Study at large: Just over 80% of approximately 400 genotyped donors fell in the Caucasian-associated ancestry cluster.

The CDR3 is made up of 16 amino acids. Between the trimmed V and J ends, which lost 0 bases and 2 bases, there was a span of 13 bases. Germline CDR1 reads SGHAT; CDR2 reads FQNNGV. PCR was performed using 60 Vbeta and 13 Jbeta primers. Some clones are missing from TCRdb's copy, which holds only in-frame ones; the method was immunoSEQ multiplex PCR. The profile shows just under 95,000 clones, 77% of them singletons. General observations from the study: Some V segments, TRBV6-2 and TRBV6-3 among them, were indistinguishable and were therefore excluded. Most TCR beta V segments were productive about 90% or about 30% of the time in an earlier analysis.

This receptor was identified in a man aged 50-60 years in good health and CMV-seropositive. The J gene is TRBJ2-5, the V gene TRBV11-2, with D perhaps TRBD2 (7 bases). Input material: PBMCs. The CDR3 bases are TGTGCCAGCAGCTTAGATCTAGGGAGGGGGCAAGAGACCCAGTACTTC. Protein: CASSLDLGRGQETQYF.